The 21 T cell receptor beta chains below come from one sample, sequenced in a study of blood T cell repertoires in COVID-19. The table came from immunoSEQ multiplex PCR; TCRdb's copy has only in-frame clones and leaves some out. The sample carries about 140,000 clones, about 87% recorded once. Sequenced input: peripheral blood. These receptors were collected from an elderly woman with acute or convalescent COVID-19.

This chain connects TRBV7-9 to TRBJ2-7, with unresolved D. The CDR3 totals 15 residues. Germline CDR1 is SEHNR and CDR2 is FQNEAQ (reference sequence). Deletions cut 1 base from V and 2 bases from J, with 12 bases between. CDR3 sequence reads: CASSLETARTYEQYF. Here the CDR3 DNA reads TGTGCCAGCAGCTTAGAGACGGCTAGAACCTACGAGCAGTACTTC.

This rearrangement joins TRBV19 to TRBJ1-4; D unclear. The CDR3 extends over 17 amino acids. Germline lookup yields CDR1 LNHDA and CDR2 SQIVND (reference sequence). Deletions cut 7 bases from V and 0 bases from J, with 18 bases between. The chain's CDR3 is CASTSLRSGSTNEKLFF. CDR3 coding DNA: TGTGCCAGTACCTCACTTCGATCGGGGTCAACTAATGAAAAACTGTTTTTT.

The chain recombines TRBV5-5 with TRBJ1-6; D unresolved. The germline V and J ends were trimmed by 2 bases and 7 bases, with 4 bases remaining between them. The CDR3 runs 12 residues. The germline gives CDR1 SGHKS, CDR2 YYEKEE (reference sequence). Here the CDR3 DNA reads TGTGCCAGCAGCTTTTTAAATTCACCCCTCCACTTT. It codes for CASSFLNSPLHF.

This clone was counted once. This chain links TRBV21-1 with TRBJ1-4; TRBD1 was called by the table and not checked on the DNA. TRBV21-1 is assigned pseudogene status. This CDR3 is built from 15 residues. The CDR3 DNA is TGTGCCAGCAGCAAGCGGGGACAGTCTTATGAAAAACTGTTTTTT. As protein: CASSKRGQSYEKLFF.

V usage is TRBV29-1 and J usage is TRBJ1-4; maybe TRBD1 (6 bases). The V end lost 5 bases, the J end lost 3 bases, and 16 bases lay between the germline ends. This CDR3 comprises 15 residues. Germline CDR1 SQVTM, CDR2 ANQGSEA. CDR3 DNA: TGCAGCGTTACAGGGACCCGGGGGGCTAATGAAAAACTGTTTTTT. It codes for CSVTGTRGANEKLFF. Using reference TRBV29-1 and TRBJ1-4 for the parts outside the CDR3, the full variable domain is SAVISQKPSRDICQRGTSLTIQCQVDSQVTMMFWYRQQPGQSLTLIATANQGSEATYESGFVIDKFPISRPNLTFSTLTVSNMSPEDSSIYLCSVTGTRGANEKLFFGSGTQLSVL.

The chain's CDR3 is CASSTYSSYNEQFF. The CDR3 DNA follows: TGTGCCAGCAGCACTTACTCATCCTACAATGAGCAGTTCTTC. The chain links TRBV5-4 to TRBJ2-1; D uncertain. Trimming pared 4 bases from V and 1 base from J, leaving 9 bases between. The CDR3 runs to 14 residues. CDR1 SGHNT and CDR2 YYREEE come from the germline V gene (reference sequence).

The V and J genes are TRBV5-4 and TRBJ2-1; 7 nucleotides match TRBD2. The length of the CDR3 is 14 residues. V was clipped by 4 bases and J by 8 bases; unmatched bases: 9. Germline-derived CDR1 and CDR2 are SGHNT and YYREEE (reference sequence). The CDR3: CASSRGLPADEQFF. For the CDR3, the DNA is TGTGCCAGCAGCAGGGGACTACCCGCGGATGAGCAGTTCTTC.

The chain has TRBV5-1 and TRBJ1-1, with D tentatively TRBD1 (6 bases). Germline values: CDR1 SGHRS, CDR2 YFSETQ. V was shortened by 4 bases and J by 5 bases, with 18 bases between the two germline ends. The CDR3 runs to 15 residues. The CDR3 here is CASSIQGGLGTEAFF. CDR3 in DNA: TGCGCCAGCAGCATACAGGGAGGGTTAGGGACTGAAGCTTTCTTT.

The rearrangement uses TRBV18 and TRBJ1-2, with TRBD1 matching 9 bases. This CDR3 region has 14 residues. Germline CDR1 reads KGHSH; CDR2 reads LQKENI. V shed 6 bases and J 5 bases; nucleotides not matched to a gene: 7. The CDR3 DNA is TGTGCCAGCTCTCCCCGGACAGGGGAATATGGCTACACCTTC. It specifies CASSPRTGEYGYTF.

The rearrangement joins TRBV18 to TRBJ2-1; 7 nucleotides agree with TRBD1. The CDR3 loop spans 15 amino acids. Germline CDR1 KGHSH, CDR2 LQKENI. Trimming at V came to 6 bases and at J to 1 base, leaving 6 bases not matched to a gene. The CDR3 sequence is CASSHGTESYNEQFF. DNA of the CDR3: TGTGCCAGCTCGCACGGGACAGAATCCTACAATGAGCAGTTCTTC.

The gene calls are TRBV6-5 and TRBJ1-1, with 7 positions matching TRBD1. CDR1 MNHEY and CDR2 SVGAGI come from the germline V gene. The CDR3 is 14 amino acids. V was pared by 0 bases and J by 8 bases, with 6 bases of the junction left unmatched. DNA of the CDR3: TGTGCCAGCAGTTACTCGGAGGGGGCTGAGGAAGCTTTCTTT. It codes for CASSYSEGAEEAFF.

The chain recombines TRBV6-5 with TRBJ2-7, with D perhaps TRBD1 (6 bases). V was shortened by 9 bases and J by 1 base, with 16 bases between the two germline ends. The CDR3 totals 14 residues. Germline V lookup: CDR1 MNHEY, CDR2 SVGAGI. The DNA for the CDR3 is TGTGCCAGTACAGGGTGGGGAGTATCCTACGAGCAGTACTTC. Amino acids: CASTGWGVSYEQYF.

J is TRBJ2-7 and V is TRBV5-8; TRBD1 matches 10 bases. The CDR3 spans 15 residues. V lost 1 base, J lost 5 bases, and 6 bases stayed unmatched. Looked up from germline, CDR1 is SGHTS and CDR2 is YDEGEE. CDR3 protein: CASSLRTGGGHEQYF. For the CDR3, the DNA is TGTGCCAGCAGCTTGCGGACAGGGGGAGGGCACGAGCAGTACTTC.

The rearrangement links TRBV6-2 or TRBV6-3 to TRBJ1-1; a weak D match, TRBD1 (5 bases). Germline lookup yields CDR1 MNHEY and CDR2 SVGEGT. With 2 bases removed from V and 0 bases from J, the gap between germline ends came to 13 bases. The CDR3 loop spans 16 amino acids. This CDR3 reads CASSYGGRVLNTEAFF. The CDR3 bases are TGTGCCAGCAGTTACGGGGGGAGGGTCCTGAACACTGAAGCTTTCTTT.

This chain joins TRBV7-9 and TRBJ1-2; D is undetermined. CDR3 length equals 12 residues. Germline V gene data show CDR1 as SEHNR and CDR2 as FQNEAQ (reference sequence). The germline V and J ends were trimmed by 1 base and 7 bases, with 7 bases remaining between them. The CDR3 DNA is TGTGCCAGCAGCTTAGGGACTCGTGGCTACACCTTC. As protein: CASSLGTRGYTF.

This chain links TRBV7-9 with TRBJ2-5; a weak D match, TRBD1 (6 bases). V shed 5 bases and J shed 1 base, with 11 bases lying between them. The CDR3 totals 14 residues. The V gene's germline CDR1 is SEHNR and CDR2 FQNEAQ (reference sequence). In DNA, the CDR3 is TGTGCCAGCAGCCCAGGGGTGGTCCAAGAGACCCAGTACTTC. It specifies CASSPGVVQETQYF.

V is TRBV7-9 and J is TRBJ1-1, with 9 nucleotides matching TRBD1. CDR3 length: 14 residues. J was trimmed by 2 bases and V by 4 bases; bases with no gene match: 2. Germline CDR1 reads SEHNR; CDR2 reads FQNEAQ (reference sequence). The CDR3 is CASSSQGANTEAFF. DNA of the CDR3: TGTGCCAGCAGCTCACAGGGGGCCAACACTGAAGCTTTCTTT.

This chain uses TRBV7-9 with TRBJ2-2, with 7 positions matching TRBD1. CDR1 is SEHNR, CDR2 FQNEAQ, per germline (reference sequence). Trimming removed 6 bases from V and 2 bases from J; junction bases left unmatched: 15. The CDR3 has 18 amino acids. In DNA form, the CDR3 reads TGTGCCAGCAGGGGACCACAGGGGCTTAACGAAAACACCGGGGAGCTGTTTTTT. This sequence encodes CASRGPQGLNENTGELFF.

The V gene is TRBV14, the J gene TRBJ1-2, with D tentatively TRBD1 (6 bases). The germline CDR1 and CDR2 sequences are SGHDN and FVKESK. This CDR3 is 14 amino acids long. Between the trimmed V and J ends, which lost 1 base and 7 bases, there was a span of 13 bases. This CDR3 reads CASSQAQQGLGYTF. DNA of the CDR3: TGTGCCAGCAGCCAAGCTCAGCAGGGGCTTGGCTACACCTTC.

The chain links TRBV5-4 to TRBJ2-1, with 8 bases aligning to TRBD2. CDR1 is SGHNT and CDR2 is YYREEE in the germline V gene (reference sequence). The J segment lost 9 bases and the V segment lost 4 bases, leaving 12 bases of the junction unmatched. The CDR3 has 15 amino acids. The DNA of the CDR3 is TGTGCCAGCAGCATACTAGGTAGCGGGGCTTTTGAGCAGTTCTTC. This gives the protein CASSILGSGAFEQFF.

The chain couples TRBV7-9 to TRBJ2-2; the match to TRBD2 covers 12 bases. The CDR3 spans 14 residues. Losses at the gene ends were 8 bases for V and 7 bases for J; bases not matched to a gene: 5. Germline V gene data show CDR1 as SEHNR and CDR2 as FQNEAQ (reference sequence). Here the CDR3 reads CASGLAGNDGELFF. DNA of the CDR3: TGTGCCAGCGGACTAGCGGGAAATGACGGGGAGCTGTTTTTT.